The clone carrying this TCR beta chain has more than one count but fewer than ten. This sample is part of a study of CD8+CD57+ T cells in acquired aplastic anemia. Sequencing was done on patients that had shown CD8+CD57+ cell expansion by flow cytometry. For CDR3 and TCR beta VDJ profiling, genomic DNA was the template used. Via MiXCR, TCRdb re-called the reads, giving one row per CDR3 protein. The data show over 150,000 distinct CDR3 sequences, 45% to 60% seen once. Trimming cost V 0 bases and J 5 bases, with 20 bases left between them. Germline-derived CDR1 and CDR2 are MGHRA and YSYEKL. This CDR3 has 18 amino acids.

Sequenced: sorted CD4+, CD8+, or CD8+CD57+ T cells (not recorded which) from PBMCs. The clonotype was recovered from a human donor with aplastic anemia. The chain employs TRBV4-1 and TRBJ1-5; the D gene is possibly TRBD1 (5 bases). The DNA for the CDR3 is TGCGCCAGCAGCCAAGAATATATAGGGACGGGAAGCTATCAGCCCCAGCATTTT. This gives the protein CASSQEYIGTGSYQPQHF.